These T cell receptor beta chains were read from a single sample in a study of CD8 T cells in Susac syndrome. TCRdb processed the immunoSEQ multiplex PCR reads anew with MiXCR; each CDR3 protein has one entry. The sample lists about 240,000 distinct CDR3 sequences, 90% to 97% occurring once. The specimen was CD4+ T cells from PBMCs. These receptors were collected from a human donor with Susac syndrome. The CDR3 runs from the conserved cysteine through the conserved F or W. D genes are given only for firm matches. Clone size is shown for a subset of rows, as once, few, many or a class of expanded clone.

size: -; J: TRBJ2-3; V: TRBV7-9; length: 17; D: TRBD1; CDR3: CASSYTGQENRRDTQYF; DNA: TGTGCCAGCAGCTACACGGGACAGGAAAACCGGCGGGATACGCAGTATTTT
size: -; J: TRBJ2-2; V: TRBV15; length: 16; D: -; CDR3: CATSISGSGNTGELFF; DNA: TGTGCCACCAGCATTTCGGGATCCGGGAACACCGGGGAGCTGTTTTTT
size: -; J: TRBJ2-7; V: TRBV3-1; length: 15; D: -; CDR3: CASSHPSGGRYEQYF; DNA: TGTGCCAGCAGCCATCCAAGCGGAGGCAGGTACGAGCAGTACTTC
size: -; J: TRBJ1-2; V: TRBV27; length: 14; D: -; CDR3: CASSSIGLPDGYTF; DNA: TGTGCCAGCAGTTCTATCGGGTTGCCAGATGGCTACACCTTC
size: -; J: TRBJ2-1; V: TRBV2; length: 16; D: TRBD1; CDR3: CASSGPDRGWDNEQFF; DNA: TGTGCCAGCAGTGGACCAGACAGGGGATGGGACAATGAGCAGTTCTTC
size: -; J: TRBJ1-1; V: TRBV7-9; length: 14; D: -; CDR3: CASSSPTVNTEAFF; DNA: TGTGCCAGCAGCTCTCCGACAGTGAACACTGAAGCTTTCTTT
size: -; J: TRBJ2-7; V: TRBV27; length: 14; D: -; CDR3: CASSLRAGTYEQYF; DNA: TGTGCCAGCAGTTTAAGGGCAGGGACCTACGAGCAGTACTTC
size: -; J: TRBJ1-5; V: TRBV12-3/TRBV12-4; length: 14; D: -; CDR3: CASRSGECNQPQHF; DNA: TGTGCCAGCAGGTCAGGGGAATGCAATCAGCCCCAGCATTTT
size: -; J: TRBJ2-3; V: TRBV27; length: 13; D: -; CDR3: CASRRSASDTQYF; DNA: TGTGCCAGCAGGCGTTCAGCCTCAGATACGCAGTATTTT
size: -; J: TRBJ2-4; V: TRBV5-1; length: 15; D: TRBD2; CDR3: CARQLRTSGRSIQYF; DNA: TGCGCCAGGCAACTACGGACTAGCGGGAGAAGCATTCAGTACTTC
size: -; J: TRBJ2-7; V: TRBV29-1; length: 14; D: -; CDR3: CSARGEGRRREQYF; DNA: TGCAGCGCAAGGGGGGAGGGGCGGAGAAGGGAGCAGTACTTC
size: -; J: TRBJ1-5; V: TRBV9; length: 14; D: -; CDR3: CASSVSRDNQPQHF; DNA: TGTGCCAGCAGCGTGAGCAGGGATAATCAGCCCCAGCATTTT
size: -; J: TRBJ2-3; V: TRBV24-1; length: 15; D: -; CDR3: CATSDLLKGADTQYF; DNA: TGTGCCACCAGTGATTTGCTGAAAGGAGCAGATACGCAGTATTTT
size: -; J: TRBJ1-3; V: TRBV19; length: 13; D: -; CDR3: CASPTTIGNTIYF; DNA: TGTGCCAGTCCGACAACTATAGGAAACACCATATATTTT
size: -; J: TRBJ2-7; V: TRBV30; length: 12; D: -; CDR3: CAWSVDSGYQYF; DNA: TGTGCCTGGAGTGTGGATTCGGGATATCAGTACTTC
size: -; J: TRBJ1-5; V: TRBV29-1; length: 15; D: -; CDR3: CSVDSGKGEDQPQHF; DNA: TGCAGCGTTGACTCGGGCAAGGGGGAAGATCAGCCCCAGCATTTT
size: -; J: TRBJ1-5; V: TRBV5-6; length: 14; D: -; CDR3: CASSFRSPPEPQHF; DNA: TGTGCCAGCAGCTTTAGGAGCCCGCCAGAGCCCCAGCATTTT
size: -; J: TRBJ1-5; V: TRBV2; length: 16; D: TRBD1; CDR3: CASSARTGSSNQPQHF; DNA: TGTGCCAGCAGTGCCCGGACAGGGTCTAGCAATCAGCCCCAGCATTTT
size: -; J: TRBJ1-2; V: TRBV28; length: 11; D: -; CDR3: CASSYSYGYTF; DNA: TGTGCCAGCAGTTACAGCTATGGCTACACCTTC
size: -; J: TRBJ1-2; V: TRBV28; length: 13; D: -; CDR3: CASSSSPLYGYTF; DNA: TGTGCCAGCAGTTCCTCCCCACTATATGGCTACACCTTC
size: -; J: TRBJ2-7; V: TRBV7-9; length: 14; D: TRBD2; CDR3: CASSFGTRSYEQYF; DNA: TGTGCCAGCAGCTTCGGGACTAGATCCTACGAGCAGTACTTC
size: -; J: TRBJ2-1; V: TRBV20-1; length: 15; D: -; CDR3: CSARGTRGGNNEQFF; DNA: TGCAGTGCTAGAGGAACTAGAGGCGGGAACAATGAGCAGTTCTTC
size: -; J: TRBJ1-2; V: TRBV29-1; length: 13; D: TRBD1; CDR3: CSGDAQGGYGYTF; DNA: TGCAGCGGCGATGCACAGGGGGGGTATGGCTACACCTTC
size: -; J: TRBJ1-2; V: TRBV23-1; length: 16; D: TRBD1; CDR3: CASSLLGQHSNYGYTF; DNA: TGCGCCAGCAGTCTACTGGGACAGCACTCTAACTATGGCTACACCTTC
size: -; J: TRBJ2-5; V: TRBV7-9; length: 15; D: -; CDR3: CASSLRGRIQETQYF; DNA: TGTGCCAGCAGCTTACGGGGGCGGATCCAAGAGACCCAGTACTTC
size: -; J: TRBJ2-1; V: TRBV11-3; length: 19; D: TRBD2; CDR3: CASSPHGTSGMGAYNEQFF; DNA: TGTGCCAGCAGCCCCCACGGGACTAGCGGGATGGGTGCCTACAATGAGCAGTTCTTC
size: -; J: TRBJ2-6; V: TRBV5-1; length: 16; D: TRBD1; CDR3: CASSLIQGSGANVLTF; DNA: TGCGCCAGCAGCTTGATACAGGGGAGTGGGGCCAACGTCCTGACTTTC
size: once; J: TRBJ1-2; V: TRBV12-3/TRBV12-4; length: 13; D: -; CDR3: CASSLVSGKGYTF; DNA: TGTGCCAGCAGTTTGGTTTCAGGGAAAGGCTACACCTTC
size: -; J: TRBJ2-3; V: TRBV10-3; length: 12; D: -; CDR3: CAIGSQADTQYF; DNA: TGTGCCATAGGGAGCCAAGCAGATACGCAGTATTTT
size: once; J: TRBJ2-2; V: TRBV3-1; length: 15; D: TRBD2; CDR3: CASSPGLVGTGELFF; DNA: TGTGCCAGCAGCCCGGGACTAGTGGGCACCGGGGAGCTGTTTTTT
size: -; J: TRBJ2-3; V: TRBV29-1; length: 14; D: TRBD1; CDR3: CSVEEGTGGQAQYF; DNA: TGCAGCGTTGAAGAAGGGACAGGCGGACAGGCGCAGTATTTT
size: -; J: TRBJ2-3; V: TRBV7-9; length: 15; D: -; CDR3: CASSPQAGVTDTQYF; DNA: TGTGCCAGCAGCCCCCAAGCCGGGGTCACAGATACGCAGTATTTT
size: -; J: TRBJ1-2; V: TRBV11-2; length: 12; D: -; CDR3: CASSLDGGGYTF; DNA: TGTGCCAGCAGCTTGGATGGGGGTGGCTACACCTTC
size: -; J: TRBJ1-2; V: TRBV3-1; length: 16; D: TRBD1; CDR3: CASSRIGTAPSYGYTF; DNA: TGTGCCAGCAGCCGTATAGGGACAGCCCCCTCCTATGGCTACACCTTC
size: -; J: TRBJ2-5; V: TRBV20-1; length: 13; D: TRBD2; CDR3: CSASAGGRETQYF; DNA: TGCAGTGCTAGTGCGGGAGGTAGGGAGACCCAGTACTTC
size: -; J: TRBJ2-7; V: TRBV20-1; length: 13; D: TRBD2; CDR3: CSARQLAGNEQYF; DNA: TGCAGTGCTAGACAACTAGCGGGCAACGAGCAGTACTTC
size: once; J: TRBJ2-3; V: TRBV25-1; length: 16; D: TRBD2; CDR3: CASSPTSGRATDTQYF; DNA: TGTGCCAGCAGTCCGACTAGCGGGAGGGCCACAGATACGCAGTATTTT
size: -; J: TRBJ2-1; V: TRBV9; length: 16; D: TRBD2; CDR3: CASTRLAANLYNEQFF; DNA: TGTGCCAGCACCCGACTAGCGGCAAACCTCTACAATGAGCAGTTCTTC
size: -; J: TRBJ2-7; V: TRBV20-1; length: 13; D: -; CDR3: CSATGQSSYEQYF; DNA: TGCAGTGCTACCGGACAGAGCTCCTACGAGCAGTACTTC
size: -; J: TRBJ2-7; V: TRBV29-1; length: 14; D: TRBD1; CDR3: CSVGSGTGTYEQYF; DNA: TGCAGCGTGGGGTCCGGGACAGGGACCTACGAGCAGTACTTC
size: -; J: TRBJ2-1; V: TRBV5-4; length: 13; D: -; CDR3: CASSPGLGNEQFF; DNA: TGTGCCAGCAGCCCCGGTCTCGGGAATGAGCAGTTCTTC
size: -; J: TRBJ1-5; V: TRBV24-1; length: 15; D: TRBD1; CDR3: CATSSRGQGHQPQHF; DNA: TGTGCCACCAGTTCTCGGGGACAGGGGCACCAGCCCCAGCATTTT
size: -; J: TRBJ2-5; V: TRBV30; length: 16; D: TRBD1; CDR3: CAWSGRTGGSQETQYF; DNA: TGTGCCTGGAGTGGGAGGACAGGGGGCTCTCAAGAGACCCAGTACTTC
size: -; J: TRBJ1-2; V: TRBV18; length: 16; D: TRBD1; CDR3: CASSQRQGGPYYGYTF; DNA: TGTGCCAGCTCCCAGCGACAGGGAGGTCCCTACTATGGCTACACCTTC